This T cell receptor beta chain was captured by sequencing in a study of T cells after yellow fever vaccination. Study conclusions and caveats: Contamination of FACS-sorted repertoires by abundant clonotypes from the bulk population could occur. Among all clonotypes, a small share was observed in both CD4 and CD8 compartments.

Using its own MiXCR run on the 5' RACE reads, TCRdb lists one record per CDR3 protein. The sample shows about 220,000 distinct CDR3 sequences, roughly 3% of them seen only once. The J segment lost 4 bases and the V segment lost 3 bases, leaving 19 bases of the junction unmatched. The germline CDR1 and CDR2 sequences are DFQATT and SNEGSKA (reference sequence). This CDR3 has 18 residues. Notes on this clonotype: Its cognate antigen is unknown.

The receptor comes from a young man who received the YFV17D yellow fever vaccine. The chain joins TRBV20-1 to TRBJ2-7; 9 bases are a match to TRBD1. Source: CD4+ T cells sorted from PBMCs, taken 10 days after the yellow fever booster vaccination. In DNA form, the CDR3 reads TGCAGTGCTAGCGCCGAGATACTAATGACAGGGGGATTGTACGAGCAGTACTTC. It is translated as CSASAEILMTGGLYEQYF.